This T cell receptor beta chain comes out of a study of cytomegalovirus exposure and HLA in healthy donors. This PCR relied on a set of 60 Vbeta primers and 13 Jbeta primers. Assay used: immunoSEQ multiplex PCR; TCRdb lists only in-frame clones, some missing. The data show about 160,000 clones, roughly 82% seen once. Points on this clone: Its specificity is unknown.

Findings and caveats of the study: Certain indistinguishable V segments, among them TRBV6-2 and TRBV6-3, were excluded. Accurate predictions that matched the HLA-A and HLA-B alleles of most subjects were reportedly made from TCR beta sequences. As immune exposure information, only CMV serostatus was available.

Trimming shortened V by 7 bases and J by 6 bases, and 16 bases separated the two germline ends. The length of the CDR3 is 13 residues. The germline CDR1 and CDR2 sequences are LNHDA and SQIVND (reference sequence). The chain uses TRBV19 and TRBJ2-7; weak D call: TRBD1 (6 bases). Sequencing was done on a sample of PBMCs. The origin of this receptor is a girl between 10 and 17 years old in good health and CMV-seropositive. The CDR3 DNA follows: TGTGCCAGTACCACCTCCCAGGGGTTCGAGCAGTACTTC. This gives the protein CASTTSQGFEQYF.